This T cell receptor beta chain was recovered during a study of T cell responses to AZD1222 COVID-19 vaccine. Study as a whole: Analyses pooled second doses at about 4 or about 12 weeks. Findings and limits, study-wide: Two AZD1222 administrations were followed by greater Spike-specific TCR breadth and depth. Donors in the cohort were predominantly white British and more often female, and clonal diversity was possibly underestimated. Unmutated variant regions are reportedly the target of nearly half of TCRs that are spike-specific.

The CDR3 is made up of 13 amino acids. Trimming removed 1 base at V and 1 base at J, with 5 bases between. Germline V lookup: CDR1 SGHTA, CDR2 FQGNSA. Repertoires were generated with immunoSEQ multiplex PCR, while TCRdb's copy carries only in-frame clones and drops some. The sample contains more than 110,000 clones, 80% to 90% of which appear only once. Concerning this clone: The antigen is undetermined.

The material sequenced was peripheral blood, taken on day 0 of AZD1222 vaccination. The receptor was derived from an adult in good health. The rearrangement joins TRBV7-2 to TRBJ2-7; D is uncertain. The CDR3 bases are TGTGCCAGCAGCTTAGGTCGGTCCTACGAGCAGTACTTC. Translation gives CASSLGRSYEQYF.